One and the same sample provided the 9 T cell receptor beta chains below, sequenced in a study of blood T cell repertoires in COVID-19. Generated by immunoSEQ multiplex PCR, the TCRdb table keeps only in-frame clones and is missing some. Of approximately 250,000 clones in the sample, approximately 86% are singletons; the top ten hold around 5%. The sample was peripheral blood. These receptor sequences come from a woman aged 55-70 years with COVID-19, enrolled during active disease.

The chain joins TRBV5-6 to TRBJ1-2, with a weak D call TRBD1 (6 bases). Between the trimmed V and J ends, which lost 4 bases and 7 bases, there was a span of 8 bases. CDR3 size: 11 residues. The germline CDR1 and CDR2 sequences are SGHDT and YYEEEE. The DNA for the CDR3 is TGTGCCAGCAGCCAGGGGTTTGGCTACACCTTC. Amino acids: CASSQGFGYTF.

The CDR3 sequence: CASSSGGAEGGELFF. CDR3 DNA sequence: TGTGCCAGCAGTTCCGGCGGGGCCGAGGGCGGGGAGCTGTTTTTT. The chain has TRBV28 and TRBJ2-2, with D possibly matching TRBD2 (6 bases). The V end was cut by 4 bases, the J end by 7 bases, with 16 bases between. Germline V gives CDR1 MDHEN, CDR2 SYDVKM. The CDR3 sequence is 15 residues long.

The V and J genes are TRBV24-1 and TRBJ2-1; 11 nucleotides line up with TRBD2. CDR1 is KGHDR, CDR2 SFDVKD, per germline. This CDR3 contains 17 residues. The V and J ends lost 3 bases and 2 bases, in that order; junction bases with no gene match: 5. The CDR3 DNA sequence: TGTGCCACCAGTGATCACCGACTAGCGGGACCCTACAATGAGCAGTTCTTC. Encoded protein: CATSDHRLAGPYNEQFF.

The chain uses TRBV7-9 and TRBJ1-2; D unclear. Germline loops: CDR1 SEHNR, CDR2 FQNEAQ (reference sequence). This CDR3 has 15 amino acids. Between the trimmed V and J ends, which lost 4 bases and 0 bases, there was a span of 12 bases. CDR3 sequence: CASSWRKTTNYGYTF. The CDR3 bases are TGTGCCAGCAGCTGGCGAAAAACTACTAACTATGGCTACACCTTC.

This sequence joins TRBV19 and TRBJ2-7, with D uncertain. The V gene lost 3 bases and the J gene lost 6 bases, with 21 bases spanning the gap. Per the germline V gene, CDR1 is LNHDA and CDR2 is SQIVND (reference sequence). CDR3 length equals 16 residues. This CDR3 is CASSMSYSRFYGEQYF. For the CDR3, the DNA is TGTGCCAGTAGTATGAGTTATTCGAGGTTCTATGGCGAGCAGTACTTC. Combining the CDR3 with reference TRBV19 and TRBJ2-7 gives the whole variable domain DGGITQSPKYLFRKEGQNVTLSCEQNLNHDAMYWYRQDPGQGLRLIYYSQIVNDFQKGDIAEGYSVSREKKESFPLTVTSAQKNPTAFYLCASSMSYSRFYGEQYFGPGTRLTVT.

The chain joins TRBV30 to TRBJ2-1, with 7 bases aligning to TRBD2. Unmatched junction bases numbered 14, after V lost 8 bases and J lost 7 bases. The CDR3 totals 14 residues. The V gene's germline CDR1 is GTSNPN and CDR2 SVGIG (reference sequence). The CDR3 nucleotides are TGTGCCGGCACCGTGGCGGGAGCGGGGAATGAGCAGTTCTTC. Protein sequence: CAGTVAGAGNEQFF.

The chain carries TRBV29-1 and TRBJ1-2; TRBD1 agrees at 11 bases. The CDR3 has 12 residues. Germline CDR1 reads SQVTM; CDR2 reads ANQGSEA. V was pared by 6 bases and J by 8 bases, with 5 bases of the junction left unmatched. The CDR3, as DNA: TGCAGCGTCCAGGACAGGGGGCTGGGCTACACCTTC. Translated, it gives CSVQDRGLGYTF. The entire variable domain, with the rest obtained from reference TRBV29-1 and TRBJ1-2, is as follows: SAVISQKPSRDICQRGTSLTIQCQVDSQVTMMFWYRQQPGQSLTLIATANQGSEATYESGFVIDKFPISRPNLTFSTLTVSNMSPEDSSIYLCSVQDRGLGYTFGSGTRLTVV.

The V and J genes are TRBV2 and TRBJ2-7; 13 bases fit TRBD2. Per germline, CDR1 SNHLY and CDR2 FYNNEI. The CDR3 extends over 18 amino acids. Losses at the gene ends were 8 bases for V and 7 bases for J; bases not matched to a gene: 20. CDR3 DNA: TGTGCCAGCCTCAGCAGAACTAGCGGGAGGGCTATTCCCCAGGAGCAGTACTTC. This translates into CASLSRTSGRAIPQEQYF.

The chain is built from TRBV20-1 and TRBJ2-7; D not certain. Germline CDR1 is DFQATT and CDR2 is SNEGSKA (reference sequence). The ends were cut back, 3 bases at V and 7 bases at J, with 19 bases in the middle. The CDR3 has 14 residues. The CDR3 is CSASMPVPTREQYF. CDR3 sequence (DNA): TGCAGTGCTAGTATGCCCGTCCCTACTCGGGAGCAGTACTTC.